This T cell receptor (beta chain) originates from a study of T cell responses to AZD1222 COVID-19 vaccine. The CDR3 is made up of 15 amino acids. V dropped 6 bases and J dropped 4; count of bases not matched to a gene: 6. CDR1 is SGHVS, CDR2 FNYEAQ, per germline. Repertoires were generated with immunoSEQ multiplex PCR, while TCRdb's copy carries only in-frame clones and drops some. The sample includes under 200,000 clones, 80% to 90% seen only once; the top ten take approximately 2.7%. Notes on this clone: Its antigen is as yet unknown.

Regarding the study as a whole: The sample set comprised mostly white British donors with more females, and clonal diversity was possibly underestimated. Seropositive AZD1222 recipients at baseline numbered only five or six.

The sequenced sample was peripheral blood, obtained on day 0 of MenACWY control vaccination. This rearrangement joins TRBV7-6 to TRBJ2-1; the match to TRBD2 covers 10 bases. The TCR sequence derives from an adult in good health. The CDR3 is CASSQTSGVYNEQFF. The DNA of the CDR3 is TGTGCCAGCAGTCAAACTAGCGGGGTATACAATGAGCAGTTCTTC.